A selection of T cell receptor beta chains follows, all from one sample in a study of shared clonotypes between healthy human individuals. The protocol was immunoSEQ multiplex PCR, while the TCRdb copy is restricted to in-frame clones and leaves out a portion. The table includes a few million clones, 85% to 95% detected once. Sequencing input: naive CD4+ T cells from PBMCs. The origin of the receptors is a man younger than 35 in good health. Some clones in this sample may be carry-over from other donors' samples. CDR3s include the opening cysteine and the closing phenylalanine or tryptophan. D genes are given only for firm matches. For some rows the clone size is stated as once, few or many, or as a class when expanded; others skip it.

size,J,D,V,CDR3,DNA
-,TRBJ1-2,-,TRBV28,CATGGDRVYGYTF,TGTGCCACCGGCGGGGACCGAGTATATGGCTACACCTTC
-,TRBJ2-1,TRBD2,TRBV5-8,CASSSARLAGAYNEQFF,TGTGCCAGCAGCTCCGCCAGACTAGCGGGGGCCTACAATGAGCAGTTCTTC
few,TRBJ1-1,-,TRBV25-1,CASRGAHEGTEAFF,TGTGCCAGCAGAGGGGCGCATGAGGGCACTGAAGCTTTCTTT
-,TRBJ2-4,-,TRBV19,CASSIERTGTGKNIQYF,TGTGCCAGTAGTATAGAAAGAACAGGGACGGGCAAAAACATTCAGTACTTC
-,TRBJ2-7,TRBD1,TRBV5-1,CASSPAGTGTYEQYF,TGCGCCAGCAGCCCGGCAGGGACAGGGACCTACGAGCAGTACTTC
once,TRBJ2-1,TRBD1,TRBV5-4,CASSGSTGATPYNEQFF,TGTGCCAGCAGCGGGAGTACAGGGGCGACCCCCTACAATGAGCAGTTCTTC
few,TRBJ1-1,-,TRBV7-9,CASSERSSEDRAFF,TGTGCCAGCAGCGAACGCTCGTCAGAAGACAGGGCTTTCTTT
-,TRBJ2-4,-,TRBV7-3,CASSLTGLAKNIQYF,TGTGCCAGCAGCTTAACGGGGCTAGCCAAAAACATTCAGTACTTC
-,TRBJ1-1,-,TRBV30,CAWSVDDLVGSTEAFF,TGTGCCTGGAGTGTTGATGACTTGGTTGGAAGTACTGAAGCTTTCTTT
-,TRBJ1-2,TRBD1,TRBV14,CASSPGTGSYGYTF,TGTGCCAGCAGTCCCGGGACAGGGTCCTATGGCTACACCTTC
-,TRBJ2-7,-,TRBV2,CASSTGTYEQYF,TGTGCCAGCAGCACGGGGACCTACGAGCAGTACTTC
few,TRBJ1-1,TRBD1,TRBV2,CASSEVRGGQAFF,TGTGCCAGCAGTGAAGTCAGAGGGGGCCAAGCTTTCTTT
-,TRBJ1-4,-,TRBV28,CASSLRGGIEKLFF,TGTGCCAGCAGTTTGAGGGGTGGAATTGAAAAACTGTTTTTT
-,TRBJ1-1,TRBD1,TRBV5-4,CASTLGQPNTEAFF,TGTGCCAGCACTCTGGGACAGCCGAACACTGAAGCTTTCTTT
-,TRBJ2-5,-,TRBV29-1,CSVLQGKGETQYF,TGCAGCGTATTACAGGGAAAAGGAGAGACCCAGTACTTC
once,TRBJ1-1,-,TRBV6-1,CASSEKGRGHTEAFF,TGTGCCAGCAGTGAAAAGGGCAGGGGACACACTGAAGCTTTCTTT
-,TRBJ2-7,-,TRBV11-3,CASSSRYSYEQYF,TGTGCCAGCAGTTCCCGCTACTCCTACGAGCAGTACTTC
-,TRBJ1-4,TRBD1,TRBV5-1,CASSLAPGQDEKLFF,TGCGCCAGCAGCTTGGCTCCGGGACAGGATGAAAAACTGTTTTTT
-,TRBJ2-1,-,TRBV18,CASSPGVGYNEQFF,TGTGCCAGCTCACCAGGGGTGGGCTACAATGAGCAGTTCTTC
-,TRBJ2-3,-,TRBV11-2,CASSLGAGTDTQYF,TGTGCCAGCAGCTTAGGAGCCGGCACAGATACGCAGTATTTT
-,TRBJ2-5,TRBD2,TRBV5-1,CASSLGLAGGLETQYF,TGCGCCAGCAGCTTGGGACTAGCGGGAGGGCTAGAGACCCAGTACTTC
once,TRBJ2-1,-,TRBV9,CASSAGPGTNNEQFF,TGTGCCAGCAGCGCGGGACCAGGAACGAACAATGAGCAGTTCTTC
-,TRBJ2-3,TRBD2,TRBV7-8,CASSREWREGRGDTQYF,TGTGCCAGCAGCCGCGAGTGGCGGGAGGGCCGGGGAGATACGCAGTATTTT
-,TRBJ2-7,TRBD1,TRBV7-3,CASSLRQGAPMGF,TGTGCCAGCAGCTTAAGACAGGGGGCGCCTATGGGCTTC
-,TRBJ2-2,-,TRBV2,CASNSVGGAPPGELFF,TGTGCCAGCAACTCGGTGGGGGGAGCTCCCCCCGGGGAGCTGTTTTTT
-,TRBJ2-7,TRBD2,TRBV7-2,CASSLYLDGGRNYEQYF,TGTGCCAGCAGCTTATACTTAGATGGCGGGAGAAACTACGAGCAGTACTTC
-,TRBJ2-1,TRBD2,TRBV9,CASSVGTSGSTGEQFF,TGTGCCAGCAGCGTCGGGACTAGCGGGAGTACAGGTGAGCAGTTCTTC
once,TRBJ2-6,-,TRBV5-4,CASRPGQRGGANVLTF,TGTGCCAGCAGACCTGGACAGAGGGGTGGGGCCAACGTCCTGACTTTC
-,TRBJ2-7,-,TRBV2,CASSTDQGYEQYF,TGTGCCAGCAGTACAGACCAGGGCTACGAGCAGTACTTC
-,TRBJ2-3,-,TRBV10-3,CAIRGSGSTDTQYF,TGTGCCATCAGGGGTAGCGGATCCACAGATACGCAGTATTTT
few,TRBJ1-3,-,TRBV5-1,CASSSSGSFGNTIYF,TGCGCCAGCAGTTCCTCCGGGTCCTTTGGAAACACCATATATTTT
-,TRBJ2-7,-,TRBV6-1,CASSEVGGLLEQYF,TGTGCCAGCAGTGAAGTTGGCGGTCTTTTAGAGCAGTACTTC
-,TRBJ2-2,TRBD1,TRBV18,CASSPLQGRQNTGELFF,TGTGCCAGCTCACCGCTACAGGGGCGCCAGAACACCGGGGAGCTGTTTTTT
-,TRBJ1-5,TRBD1,TRBV4-1,CASSQHVNRGGASAPSF,TGCGCCAGCAGCCAACACGTAAACAGGGGGGGGGCCTCAGCCCCATCCTTC
-,TRBJ2-7,-,TRBV2,CASSGTLTPHF,TGTGCCAGCAGTGGGACTCTTACGCCCCACTTC
once,TRBJ1-6,-,TRBV28,CASSRDDNSPLHF,TGTGCCAGCAGCAGGGATGACAATTCACCCCTCCACTTT
-,TRBJ2-3,-,TRBV18,CASSLEDKGTQYF,TGTGCCAGCTCACTTGAGGACAAGGGGACGCAGTATTTT
-,TRBJ1-2,-,TRBV28,CASGTGSDGYTF,TGTGCCAGCGGTACTGGCAGTGACGGCTACACCTTC